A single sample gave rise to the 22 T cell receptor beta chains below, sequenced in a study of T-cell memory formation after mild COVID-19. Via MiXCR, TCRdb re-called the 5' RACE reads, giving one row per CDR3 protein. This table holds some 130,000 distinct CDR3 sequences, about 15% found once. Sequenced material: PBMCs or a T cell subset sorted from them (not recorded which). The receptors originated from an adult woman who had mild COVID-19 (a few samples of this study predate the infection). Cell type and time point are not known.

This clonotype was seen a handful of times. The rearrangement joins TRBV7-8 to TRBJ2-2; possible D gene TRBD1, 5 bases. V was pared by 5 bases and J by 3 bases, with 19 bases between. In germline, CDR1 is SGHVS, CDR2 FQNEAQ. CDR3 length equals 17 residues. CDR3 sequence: CASSRTRESADTGELFF. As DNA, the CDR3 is TGTGCCAGCAGCCGGACCAGGGAATCGGCGGACACCGGGGAGCTGTTTTTT. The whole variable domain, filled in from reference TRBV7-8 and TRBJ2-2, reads GAGVSQSPRYKVAKRGQDVALRCDPISGHVSLFWYQQALGQGPEFLTYFQNEAQLDKSGLPSDRFFAERPEGSVSTLKIQRTQQEDSAVYLCASSRTRESADTGELFFGEGSRLTVL.

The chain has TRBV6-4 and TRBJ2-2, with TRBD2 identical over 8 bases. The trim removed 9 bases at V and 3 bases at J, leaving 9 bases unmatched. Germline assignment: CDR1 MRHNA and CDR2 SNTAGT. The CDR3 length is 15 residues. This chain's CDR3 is CASKERESDTGELFF. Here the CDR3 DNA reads TGTGCCAGTAAAGAGCGGGAGAGTGACACCGGGGAGCTGTTTTTT.

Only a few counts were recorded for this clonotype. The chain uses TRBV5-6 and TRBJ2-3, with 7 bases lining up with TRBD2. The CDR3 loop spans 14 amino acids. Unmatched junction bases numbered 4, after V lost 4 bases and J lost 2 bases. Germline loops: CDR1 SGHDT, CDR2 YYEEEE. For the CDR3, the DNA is TGTGCCAGCAGCCTAGCGGTCCTCACAGATACGCAGTATTTT. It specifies CASSLAVLTDTQYF.

The DNA for the CDR3 is TGTGCCAGCAGTTTAGGGCAGGGGGCCGTCTACGAGCAGTACTTC. Encoded protein: CASSLGQGAVYEQYF. V gene TRBV12-3 or TRBV12-4 combines with J gene TRBJ2-7, with TRBD1 identical over 8 bases. Trimming removed 1 base from V and 3 bases from J; junction bases left unmatched: 5. The CDR3 extends over 15 amino acids.

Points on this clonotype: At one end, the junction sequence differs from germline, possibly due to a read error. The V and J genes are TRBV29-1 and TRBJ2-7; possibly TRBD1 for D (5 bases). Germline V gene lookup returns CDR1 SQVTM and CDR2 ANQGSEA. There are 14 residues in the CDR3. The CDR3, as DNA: TGCAGCGTCGAAGGACACCGGCCCAGGGACGAGCAGTACTTC. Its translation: CSVEGHRPRDEQYF.

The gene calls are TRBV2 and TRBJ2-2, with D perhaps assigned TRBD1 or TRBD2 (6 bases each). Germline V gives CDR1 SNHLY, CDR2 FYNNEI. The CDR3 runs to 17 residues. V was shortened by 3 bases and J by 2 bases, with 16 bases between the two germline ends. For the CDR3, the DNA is TGTGCCAGCAGTGATTCCCGGGGGCACGCAAACACCGGGGAGCTGTTTTTT. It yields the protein CASSDSRGHANTGELFF.

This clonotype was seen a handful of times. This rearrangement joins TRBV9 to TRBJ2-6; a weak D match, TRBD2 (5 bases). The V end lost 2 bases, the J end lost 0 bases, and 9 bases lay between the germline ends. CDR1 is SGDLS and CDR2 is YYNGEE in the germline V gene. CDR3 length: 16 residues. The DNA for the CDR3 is TGTGCCAGCAGCGTCCCGGAGGTCTCTGGGGCCAACGTCCTGACTTTC. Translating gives CASSVPEVSGANVLTF.

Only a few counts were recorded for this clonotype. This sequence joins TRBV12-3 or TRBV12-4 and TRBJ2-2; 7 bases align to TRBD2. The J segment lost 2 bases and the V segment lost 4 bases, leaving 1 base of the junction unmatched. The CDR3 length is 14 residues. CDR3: CASSWGGNTGELFF. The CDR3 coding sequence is TGTGCCAGCAGTTGGGGGGGTAACACCGGGGAGCTGTTTTTT.

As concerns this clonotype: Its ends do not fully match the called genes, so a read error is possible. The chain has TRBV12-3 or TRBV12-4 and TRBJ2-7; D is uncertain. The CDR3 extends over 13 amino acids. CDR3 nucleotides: TGTGCCAGCAGATTAGGGTCCTCCTACGAGCAGTACTTC. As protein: CASRLGSSYEQYF.

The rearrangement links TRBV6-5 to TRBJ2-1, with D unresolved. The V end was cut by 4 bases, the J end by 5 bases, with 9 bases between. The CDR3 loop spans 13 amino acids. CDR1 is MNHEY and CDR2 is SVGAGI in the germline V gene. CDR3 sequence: CASSSWPHNEQFF. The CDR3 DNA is TGTGCCAGCAGTTCTTGGCCCCACAATGAGCAGTTCTTC.

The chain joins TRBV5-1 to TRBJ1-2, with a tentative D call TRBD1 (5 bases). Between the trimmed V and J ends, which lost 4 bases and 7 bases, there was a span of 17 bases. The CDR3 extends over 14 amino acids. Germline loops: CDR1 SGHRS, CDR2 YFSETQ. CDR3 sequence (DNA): TGCGCCAGCAGCCCCGGTCAGGGAGTAAGTGGCTACACCTTC. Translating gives CASSPGQGVSGYTF. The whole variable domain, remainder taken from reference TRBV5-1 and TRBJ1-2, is KAGVTQTPRYLIKTRGQQVTLSCSPISGHRSVSWYQQTPGQGLQFLFEYFSETQRNKGNFPGRFSGRQFSNSRSEMNVSTLELGDSALYLCASSPGQGVSGYTFGSGTRLTVV.

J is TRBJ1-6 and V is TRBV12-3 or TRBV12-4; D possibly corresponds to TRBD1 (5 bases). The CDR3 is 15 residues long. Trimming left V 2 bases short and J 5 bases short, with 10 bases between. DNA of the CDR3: TGTGCCAGCAGTTTAAGAAGACAGAATAATTCACCCCTCCACTTT. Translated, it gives CASSLRRQNNSPLHF.

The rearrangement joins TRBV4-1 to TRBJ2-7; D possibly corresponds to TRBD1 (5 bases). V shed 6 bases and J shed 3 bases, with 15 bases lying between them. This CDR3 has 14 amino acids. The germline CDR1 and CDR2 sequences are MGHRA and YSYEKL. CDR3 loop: CASSKGRPDYEQYF. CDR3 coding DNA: TGCGCCAGCAGTAAGGGGCGCCCAGACTACGAGCAGTACTTC.

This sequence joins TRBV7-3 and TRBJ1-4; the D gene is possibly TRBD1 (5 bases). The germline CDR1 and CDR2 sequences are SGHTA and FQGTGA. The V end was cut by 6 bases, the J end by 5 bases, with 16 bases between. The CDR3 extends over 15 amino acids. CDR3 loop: CASRRTEGSNEKLFF. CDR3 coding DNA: TGTGCCAGCAGGCGTACCGAGGGGTCCAATGAAAAACTGTTTTTT.

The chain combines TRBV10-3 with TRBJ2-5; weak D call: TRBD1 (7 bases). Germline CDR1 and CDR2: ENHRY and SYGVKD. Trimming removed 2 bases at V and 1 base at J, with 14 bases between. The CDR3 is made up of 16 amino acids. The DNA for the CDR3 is TGTGCCATCAGTGAGGGGCCAGGGGGACTCCAAGAGACCCAGTACTTC. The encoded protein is CAISEGPGGLQETQYF.

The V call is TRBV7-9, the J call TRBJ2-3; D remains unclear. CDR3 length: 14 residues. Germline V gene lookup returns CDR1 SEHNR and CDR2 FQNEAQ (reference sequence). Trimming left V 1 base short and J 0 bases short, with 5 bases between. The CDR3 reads CASSLVWSTDTQYF. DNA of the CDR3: TGTGCCAGCAGCTTAGTATGGAGCACAGATACGCAGTATTTT. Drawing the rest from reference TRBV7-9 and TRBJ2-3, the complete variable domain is DTGVSQNPRHKITKRGQNVTFRCDPISEHNRLYWYRQTLGQGPEFLTYFQNEAQLEKSRLLSDRFSAERPKGSFSTLEIQRTEQGDSAMYLCASSLVWSTDTQYFGPGTRLTVL.

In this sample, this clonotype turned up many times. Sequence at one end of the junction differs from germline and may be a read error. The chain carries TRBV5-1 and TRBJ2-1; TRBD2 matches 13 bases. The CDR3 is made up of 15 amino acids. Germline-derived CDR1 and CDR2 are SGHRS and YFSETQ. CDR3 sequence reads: CASSLGGTSGNGRLF. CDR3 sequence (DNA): TGCGCCAGCAGCTTGGGAGGGACTAGCGGGAATGGACGGCTCTTC.

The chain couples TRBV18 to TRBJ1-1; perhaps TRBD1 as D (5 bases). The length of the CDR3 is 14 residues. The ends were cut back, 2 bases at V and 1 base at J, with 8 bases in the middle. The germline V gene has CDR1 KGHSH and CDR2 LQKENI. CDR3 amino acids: CASSPTTGNTEAFF. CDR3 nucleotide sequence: TGTGCCAGCTCACCAACCACAGGGAACACTGAAGCTTTCTTT.

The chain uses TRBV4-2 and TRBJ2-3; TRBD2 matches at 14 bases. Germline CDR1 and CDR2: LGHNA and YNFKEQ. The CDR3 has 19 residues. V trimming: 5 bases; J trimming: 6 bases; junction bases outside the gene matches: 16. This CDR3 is CASSTRLAGGVPPGDTQYF. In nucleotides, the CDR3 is TGTGCCAGCAGCACCCGACTAGCGGGGGGGGTACCACCGGGGGATACGCAGTATTTT.

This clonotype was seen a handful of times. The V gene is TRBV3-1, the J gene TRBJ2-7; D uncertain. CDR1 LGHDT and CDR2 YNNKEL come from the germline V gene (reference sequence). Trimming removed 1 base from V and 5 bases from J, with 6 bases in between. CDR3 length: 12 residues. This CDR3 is CASSQVANEQYF. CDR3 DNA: TGTGCCAGCAGCCAAGTGGCCAACGAGCAGTACTTC.

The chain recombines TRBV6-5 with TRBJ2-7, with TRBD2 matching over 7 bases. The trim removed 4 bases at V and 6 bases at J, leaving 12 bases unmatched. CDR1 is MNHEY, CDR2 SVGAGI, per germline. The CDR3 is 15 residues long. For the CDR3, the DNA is TGTGCCAGCAGTTCAACATCCAGCGGGATCACCGAGCAGTACTTC. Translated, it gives CASSSTSSGITEQYF.

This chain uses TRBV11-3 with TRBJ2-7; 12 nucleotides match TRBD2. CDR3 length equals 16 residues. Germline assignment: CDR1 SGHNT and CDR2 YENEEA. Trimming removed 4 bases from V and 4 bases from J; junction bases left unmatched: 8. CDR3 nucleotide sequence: TGTGCCAGCAGCTCAAGGACTAGCGGGGTCTCTTACGAGCAGTACTTC. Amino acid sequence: CASSSRTSGVSYEQYF.